This T cell receptor beta chain was profiled in a study of T cells after yellow fever vaccination. The wider study: Researchers used SMART-Seq v4 Ultra Low Input to prepare fractions that had low cell numbers. Study conclusions and caveats: Primary-vaccination clones mostly resurfaced post-booster (nearly 97% CD4, roughly 90% CD8). Abundant clonotypes (contaminants from the bulk population) could be present in FACS-sorted repertoires.

Looked up from germline, CDR1 is SNHLY and CDR2 is FYNNEI. This CDR3 comprises 11 residues. V lost 8 bases to trimming and J lost 9 bases; unmatched junction nucleotides: 3. In TCRdb, the 5' RACE reads were re-called with MiXCR into one record per CDR3 protein. This table holds around 73,000 distinct CDR3 sequences, 7.5% to 9% found once. This clonotype was found a few times. Its specificity is not known. The receptor was derived from a man in his thirties or forties who received the YFV17D yellow fever vaccine. V is TRBV2 and J is TRBJ2-1; 8 bases are shared with TRBD1. This sample comprised CD8+ T cells sorted from PBMCs, obtained on the day of the yellow fever booster vaccination. Here the CDR3 DNA reads TGTGCCAGCGGACAGGGCCGTGAGCAGTTCTTC. Translating it yields CASGQGREQFF.